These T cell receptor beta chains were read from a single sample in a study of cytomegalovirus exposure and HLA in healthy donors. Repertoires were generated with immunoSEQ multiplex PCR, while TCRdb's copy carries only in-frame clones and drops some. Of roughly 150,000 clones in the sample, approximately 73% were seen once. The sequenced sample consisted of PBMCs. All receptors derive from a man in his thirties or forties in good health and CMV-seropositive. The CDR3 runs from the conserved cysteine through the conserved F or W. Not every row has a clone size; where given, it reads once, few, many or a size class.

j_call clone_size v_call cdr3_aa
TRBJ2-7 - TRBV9 CASSVVSSGPLYEQYF
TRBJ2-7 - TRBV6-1 CASSVFGAGGSYEQYF
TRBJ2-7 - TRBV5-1 CASSLEGVREVNEQYF
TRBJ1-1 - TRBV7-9 CASSLDQGRTEAFF
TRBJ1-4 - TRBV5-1 CASSLSGVLSEKLFF
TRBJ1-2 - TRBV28 CASRLTTNYGYTF
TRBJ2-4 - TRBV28 CASRKVAEIAKNIQYF
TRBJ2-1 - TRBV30 CAWSFANEQFF
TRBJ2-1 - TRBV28 CASSPGTGVPGYNEQFF
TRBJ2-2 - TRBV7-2 CASSFQLAKNTGELFF
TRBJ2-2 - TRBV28 CASSSLAGGVGGTGELFF
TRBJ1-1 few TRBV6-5 CASSYGGSNTEAFF
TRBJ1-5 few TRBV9 CASSVEGDSNQPQHF
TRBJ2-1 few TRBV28 CASSQTSNEQFF
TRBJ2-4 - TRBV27 CASSGGANKNIQYF
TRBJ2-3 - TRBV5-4 CASNTGADTQYF
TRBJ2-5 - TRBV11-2 CASSFRSLQETQYF
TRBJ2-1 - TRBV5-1 CASSLEGGSPLGNEQFF
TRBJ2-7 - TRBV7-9 CASSWDSSYEQYF
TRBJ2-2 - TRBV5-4 CASSLFSGAGELFF
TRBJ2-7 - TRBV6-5 CASSWQGVAYEQYF
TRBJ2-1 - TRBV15 CATSRGTGLADNEQFF
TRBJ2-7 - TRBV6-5 CASSYPLSGYHGEQYF
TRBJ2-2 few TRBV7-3 CASSKDRGANTGELFF
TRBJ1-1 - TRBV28 CASSLQEAEAFF
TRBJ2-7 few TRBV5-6 CASSTGTGAHEQYF
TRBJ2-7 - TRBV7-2 CASSPRLVYEQYF
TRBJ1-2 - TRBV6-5 CASSYGQGPGGYTF
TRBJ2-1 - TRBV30 CAWKSGGTYNEQFF
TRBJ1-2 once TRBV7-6 CASSPGTGDKGYTF
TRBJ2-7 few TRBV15 CATSNGDRDHEQYF
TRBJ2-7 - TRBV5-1 CASKGWGGHEQYF
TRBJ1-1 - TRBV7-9 CASSLLANTEAFF
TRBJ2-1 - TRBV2 CASSPESPQGSFF
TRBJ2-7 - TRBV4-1 CASSLVLSGPTYEQYF
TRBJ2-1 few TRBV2 CASKSGSSYNEQFF
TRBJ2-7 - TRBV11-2 CASSFRALGEQYF
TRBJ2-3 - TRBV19 CASSKGLAGSATDTQYF